The clone carrying this TCR beta chain was picked up a small number of times. Its antigen remains unknown. The data originate from a study of T-cell reconstitution after alpha-beta-depleted transplantation in children. Findings and limits, study-wide: Where some patients showed high TCRbeta diversity at day 60, it came from recipient T cells and thymic progenitors that had survived. Hyperexpanded clones declined; after one year, newly produced T cells mostly supplied diversity. Expanded graft clones, several hundred of them, were reportedly the source of alpha-beta T cells about two months after transplant.

Trimming shortened V by 0 bases and J by 0 bases, and 5 bases separated the two germline ends. This CDR3 comprises 14 residues. The V gene's germline CDR1 is SGDLS and CDR2 YYNGEE. Unique molecular identifiers were used in preparing the TCRbeta library. Each CDR3 protein is one row after TCRdb ran MiXCR on the PCR reads. This sample has hundreds of thousands of distinct CDR3 sequences, with around 13% found just once. Here the sequenced sample was PBMCs, mostly from graft donor cells, taken 360 days after TCRalphabeta/CD19-depleted stem cell transplant. The chain has TRBV9 and TRBJ2-3; D might be TRBD1 (5 bases). This sequence originates from a male patient between 5 and 17 years old who had a stem cell transplant for acute myeloid leukemia, so the T cells may come from the graft donor. The CDR3 reads CASSVGQSTDTQYF. The CDR3 DNA sequence: TGTGCCAGCAGCGTAGGACAGAGCACAGATACGCAGTATTTT.